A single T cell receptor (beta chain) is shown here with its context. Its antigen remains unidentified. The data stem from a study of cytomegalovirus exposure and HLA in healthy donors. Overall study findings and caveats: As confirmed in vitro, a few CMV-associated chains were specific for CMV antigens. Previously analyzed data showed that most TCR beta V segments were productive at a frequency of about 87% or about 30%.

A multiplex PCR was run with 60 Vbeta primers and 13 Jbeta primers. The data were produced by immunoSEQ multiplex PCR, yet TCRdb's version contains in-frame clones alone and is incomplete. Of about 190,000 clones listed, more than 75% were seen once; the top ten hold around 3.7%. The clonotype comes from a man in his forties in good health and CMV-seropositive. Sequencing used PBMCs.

CDR3 sequence (DNA): TGTGCCAGCAGCCAGACAGGGGACACTGAAGCTTTCTTT. Residues: CASSQTGDTEAFF. The rearrangement links TRBV11-1 to TRBJ1-1, with 8 bases aligning to TRBD1. CDR1 and CDR2 (germline): SGHAT, FQDESV (reference sequence). This CDR3 is built from 13 residues. Trimming took 5 bases from V and 3 from J; bases not matched to a gene: 2.